Listed below are T cell receptor beta chains from one sample, sequenced in a study of blood T cells in healthy people across ages. One entry per CDR3 protein, called by TCRdb with MiXCR from the 5' RACE reads. Of roughly 1,700,000 distinct CDR3 sequences listed, about 30% are singletons. Input material: blood. The receptors derive from a woman aged 30 to 39 in good health. CDR3s include the opening cysteine and the closing phenylalanine or tryptophan. D genes are given only for firm matches. Clone size is not always given. Where it is, it says once, few, many or a class for expanded clones.

v_gene: TRBV6-1
d_gene: NA
j_gene: TRBJ2-7
abundance: many
CDR3aa: CASSFGSGGRLGEQYF
CDR3nt: TGTGCCAGCAGCTTCGGGTCCGGGGGGCGTTTGGGCGAGCAGTACTTC

v_gene: TRBV6-5
d_gene: NA
j_gene: TRBJ1-2
abundance: NA
CDR3aa: CASSSSPSINYGYTF
CDR3nt: TGTGCCAGCAGCTCCAGTCCCTCCATCAACTATGGCTACACCTTC

v_gene: TRBV27
d_gene: NA
j_gene: TRBJ1-1
abundance: NA
CDR3aa: CASSLSLGANTEAFF
CDR3nt: TGTGCCAGCAGTTTATCTCTGGGTGCGAACACTGAAGCTTTCTTT

v_gene: TRBV5-1
d_gene: NA
j_gene: TRBJ1-1
abundance: NA
CDR3aa: CASSPLLAENTEAFF
CDR3nt: TGCGCCAGCAGCCCCCTATTAGCTGAGAACACTGAAGCTTTCTTT

v_gene: TRBV12-3/TRBV12-4
d_gene: NA
j_gene: TRBJ2-3
abundance: NA
CDR3aa: CASSSQGSSSTDVQYF
CDR3nt: TGTGCCAGCAGTTCCCAAGGGAGTAGCAGCACAGATGTGCAGTATTTT

v_gene: TRBV9
d_gene: TRBD1
j_gene: TRBJ1-6
abundance: many
CDR3aa: CASSARDRQNSPLHF
CDR3nt: TGTGCCAGCAGCGCGAGGGACAGACAAAATTCACCCCTCCACTTT

v_gene: TRBV5-1
d_gene: TRBD1
j_gene: TRBJ1-6
abundance: NA
CDR3aa: CASSMGGTGDSPLHF
CDR3nt: TGCGCCAGCAGCATGGGAGGGACAGGGGACTCACCCCTCCACTTT

v_gene: TRBV6-2/TRBV6-3
d_gene: NA
j_gene: TRBJ2-7
abundance: many
CDR3aa: CASSRPGLQYEQYF
CDR3nt: TGTGCCAGCAGTCGTCCGGGCCTTCAATACGAGCAGTACTTC

v_gene: TRBV14
d_gene: NA
j_gene: TRBJ2-1
abundance: NA
CDR3aa: CASSQGEWQFF
CDR3nt: TGTGCCAGCAGCCAAGGGGAATGGCAGTTCTTC

v_gene: TRBV13
d_gene: NA
j_gene: TRBJ2-3
abundance: few
CDR3aa: CASSRRSITDTQYF
CDR3nt: TGTGCCAGCAGCCGGAGGAGTATCACAGATACGCAGTATTTT

v_gene: TRBV2
d_gene: NA
j_gene: TRBJ2-7
abundance: NA
CDR3aa: CASEGKEHYEQYF
CDR3nt: TGTGCCAGCGAAGGAAAGGAGCACTACGAGCAGTACTTC

v_gene: TRBV20-1
d_gene: NA
j_gene: TRBJ1-4
abundance: NA
CDR3aa: CSARDVQGSEKLFF
CDR3nt: TGCAGTGCTAGAGATGTCCAGGGGAGTGAAAAACTGTTTTTT

v_gene: TRBV9
d_gene: TRBD1
j_gene: TRBJ2-7
abundance: few
CDR3aa: CASSSRTGGDYEQYF
CDR3nt: TGTGCCAGCAGTTCCCGGACAGGGGGCGATTACGAGCAGTACTTC

v_gene: TRBV6-1
d_gene: TRBD2
j_gene: TRBJ2-7
abundance: few
CDR3aa: CASSAPSGGSYEQYF
CDR3nt: TGTGCCAGCAGTGCGCCTAGCGGGGGGTCCTACGAGCAGTACTTC

v_gene: TRBV5-1
d_gene: NA
j_gene: TRBJ2-2
abundance: few
CDR3aa: CASSLAGEAGELFF
CDR3nt: TGCGCCAGCAGCTTGGCGGGGGAGGCCGGGGAGCTGTTTTTT

v_gene: TRBV5-1
d_gene: NA
j_gene: TRBJ2-3
abundance: few
CDR3aa: CASSLDGRGASGTQYF
CDR3nt: TGCGCCAGCAGCTTGGATGGACGGGGTGCCTCAGGTACGCAGTATTTT

v_gene: TRBV4-3
d_gene: NA
j_gene: TRBJ2-2
abundance: few
CDR3aa: CASSPRIDPNTGELFF
CDR3nt: TGCGCCAGCAGCCCCAGGATCGACCCGAACACCGGGGAGCTGTTTTTT

v_gene: TRBV3-1
d_gene: NA
j_gene: TRBJ1-1
abundance: many
CDR3aa: CASSGGTEAFF
CDR3nt: TGTGCCAGCTCAGGCGGCACTGAAGCTTTCTTT

v_gene: TRBV11-2
d_gene: TRBD2
j_gene: TRBJ2-1
abundance: NA
CDR3aa: CASSLRTPGTSGGHPNEQFF
CDR3nt: TGTGCCAGCAGCCTACGTACACCCGGGACTAGCGGGGGCCACCCCAATGAGCAGTTCTTC

v_gene: TRBV7-9
d_gene: NA
j_gene: TRBJ2-5
abundance: few
CDR3aa: CASSVEIQGSQYF
CDR3nt: TGTGCCAGCAGCGTCGAAATACAGGGTTCGCAGTACTTC

v_gene: TRBV7-8
d_gene: NA
j_gene: TRBJ2-5
abundance: NA
CDR3aa: CASSLGLGVARETQYF
CDR3nt: TGTGCCAGCAGCTTAGGATTGGGGGTAGCTCGGGAGACCCAGTACTTC

v_gene: TRBV4-3
d_gene: TRBD1
j_gene: TRBJ2-7
abundance: few
CDR3aa: CASSQDLGQGSDEQYF
CDR3nt: TGCGCCAGCAGCCAAGATCTAGGACAGGGTAGCGACGAGCAGTACTTC

v_gene: TRBV4-2
d_gene: TRBD1
j_gene: TRBJ1-4
abundance: NA
CDR3aa: CASSQITGTGTEELFF
CDR3nt: TGTGCCAGCAGCCAAATTACCGGGACAGGGACCGAAGAACTGTTTTTT

v_gene: TRBV10-2
d_gene: TRBD1
j_gene: TRBJ2-1
abundance: NA
CDR3aa: CASRDRDRSSYEQFF
CDR3nt: TGCGCCAGCAGGGACCGGGACAGAAGCTCCTACGAGCAGTTCTTC

v_gene: TRBV6-5
d_gene: NA
j_gene: TRBJ2-7
abundance: NA
CDR3aa: CASRTGLGSYEQYF
CDR3nt: TGTGCCAGCAGGACGGGCCTCGGCTCCTACGAGCAGTACTTC

v_gene: TRBV27
d_gene: TRBD2
j_gene: TRBJ2-1
abundance: NA
CDR3aa: CASSSLGGVYNEQFF
CDR3nt: TGTGCCAGCAGTTCCCTCGGGGGGGTCTACAATGAGCAGTTCTTC

v_gene: TRBV2
d_gene: NA
j_gene: TRBJ2-7
abundance: few
CDR3aa: CASRPTFRSYEQYF
CDR3nt: TGTGCCAGCAGGCCAACGTTTAGATCCTACGAGCAGTACTTC

v_gene: TRBV28
d_gene: NA
j_gene: TRBJ1-6
abundance: few
CDR3aa: CASSKALSPLHF
CDR3nt: TGTGCCAGCAGTAAGGCCCTTTCACCCCTCCACTTT

v_gene: TRBV6-6
d_gene: NA
j_gene: TRBJ1-2
abundance: few
CDR3aa: CASIDYPTGARNYGYTF
CDR3nt: TGTGCCAGCATCGATTACCCGACGGGGGCGCGGAACTATGGCTACACCTTC

v_gene: TRBV10-1
d_gene: NA
j_gene: TRBJ2-7
abundance: NA
CDR3aa: CASSESRTGGDEQYF
CDR3nt: TGCGCCAGCAGTGAGTCACGGACAGGAGGGGACGAGCAGTACTTC

v_gene: TRBV5-1
d_gene: TRBD2
j_gene: TRBJ2-1
abundance: NA
CDR3aa: CASSPGGTAYNEQFF
CDR3nt: TGCGCCAGCAGCCCGGGGGGAACGGCCTACAATGAGCAGTTCTTC

v_gene: TRBV29-1
d_gene: TRBD1
j_gene: TRBJ1-1
abundance: NA
CDR3aa: CSVDANRGREARTEAFF
CDR3nt: TGCAGCGTTGACGCTAACAGGGGGCGAGAAGCGAGAACTGAAGCTTTCTTT

v_gene: TRBV11-2
d_gene: NA
j_gene: TRBJ2-3
abundance: NA
CDR3aa: CVSSLERGQAYTQYF
CDR3nt: TGTGTCAGCAGCTTAGAGCGGGGACAAGCTTATACGCAGTATTTT

v_gene: TRBV29-1
d_gene: NA
j_gene: TRBJ2-1
abundance: few
CDR3aa: CSVVGPLNNEQFF
CDR3nt: TGCAGCGTTGTTGGGCCTCTCAACAATGAGCAGTTCTTC

v_gene: TRBV27
d_gene: NA
j_gene: TRBJ2-7
abundance: NA
CDR3aa: CASRASGSPGEQYF
CDR3nt: TGTGCCAGCAGGGCGTCAGGGTCTCCGGGAGAGCAGTACTTC

v_gene: TRBV12-3/TRBV12-4
d_gene: TRBD1
j_gene: TRBJ1-4
abundance: NA
CDR3aa: CASSRRTGVEKLFF
CDR3nt: TGTGCCAGCAGTCGTCGGACAGGGGTTGAAAAACTGTTTTTT

v_gene: TRBV5-1
d_gene: NA
j_gene: TRBJ2-1
abundance: few
CDR3aa: CASSIGTPNEQFF
CDR3nt: TGCGCCAGCAGCATAGGTACCCCCAATGAGCAGTTCTTC

v_gene: TRBV10-3
d_gene: TRBD1
j_gene: TRBJ2-7
abundance: many
CDR3aa: CAISTGQGNTYEQYF
CDR3nt: TGTGCCATCAGCACGGGACAGGGGAATACCTACGAGCAGTACTTC

v_gene: TRBV12-3/TRBV12-4
d_gene: NA
j_gene: TRBJ1-2
abundance: NA
CDR3aa: CASSLARASRNYGYTF
CDR3nt: TGTGCCAGCAGTTTAGCCCGCGCGAGTCGGAACTATGGCTACACCTTC

v_gene: TRBV3-1
d_gene: TRBD2
j_gene: TRBJ2-5
abundance: few
CDR3aa: CASSRRTGTTGETQYF
CDR3nt: TGTGCCAGCAGCCGGAGGACCGGGACTACTGGAGAGACCCAGTACTTC

v_gene: TRBV20-1
d_gene: NA
j_gene: TRBJ1-2
abundance: few
CDR3aa: CSAFVDVGYGYTF
CDR3nt: TGCAGTGCTTTTGTTGACGTGGGGTATGGCTACACCTTC

v_gene: TRBV11-2
d_gene: NA
j_gene: TRBJ2-7
abundance: few
CDR3aa: CASSLHRTYEQYF
CDR3nt: TGTGCCAGCAGCTTACACAGAACCTACGAGCAGTACTTC

v_gene: TRBV12-3/TRBV12-4
d_gene: TRBD2
j_gene: TRBJ2-7
abundance: many
CDR3aa: CASERGLGSTEQYF
CDR3nt: TGTGCCAGCGAAAGGGGACTAGGGTCGACCGAGCAGTACTTC

v_gene: TRBV25-1
d_gene: TRBD1
j_gene: TRBJ1-1
abundance: once
CDR3aa: CASARQGNTEAFF
CDR3nt: TGTGCCAGCGCCAGACAGGGCAACACTGAAGCTTTCTTT

v_gene: TRBV18
d_gene: NA
j_gene: TRBJ2-2
abundance: once
CDR3aa: CASSPIRDTGELFF
CDR3nt: TGTGCCAGCTCACCGATAAGGGATACCGGGGAGCTGTTTTTT

v_gene: TRBV29-1
d_gene: NA
j_gene: TRBJ1-1
abundance: NA
CDR3aa: CSVELRGTEAFF
CDR3nt: TGCAGCGTTGAACTCAGGGGAACTGAAGCTTTCTTT

v_gene: TRBV7-2
d_gene: TRBD1
j_gene: TRBJ2-3
abundance: few
CDR3aa: CASRSGPINRGTQYF
CDR3nt: TGTGCCAGCAGGTCGGGCCCTATCAACAGGGGCACGCAGTATTTT

v_gene: TRBV5-5
d_gene: TRBD2
j_gene: TRBJ2-5
abundance: many
CDR3aa: CASILGLAGAETQYF
CDR3nt: TGTGCCAGCATCTTGGGATTAGCGGGAGCAGAGACCCAGTACTTC